This TCR beta chain was sequenced in a study of identical twins. Study conclusions and caveats: Monozygotic twins shared more out-of-frame TCR alpha than recombination models predicted. The more abundant beta clonotypes in cord blood had fewer insertions, and memory repertoires did not show this.

The CDR3 sequence is 13 residues long. V was pared by 2 bases and J by 0 bases, with 5 bases between. From germline, CDR1 is SQVTM and CDR2 ANQGSEA. This clonotype occurred many times. Its antigen is not known. Only healthy Caucasians were included as donors. With template switching, a universal primer site was added, and the cDNA carried unique molecular identifiers. Using its own MiXCR run on the 5' RACE reads, TCRdb lists one record per CDR3 protein. This table holds roughly 1.6 million distinct CDR3 sequences, more than 30% found once. This chain links TRBV29-1 with TRBJ2-4; unclear D gene. What was sequenced was cord blood. The TCR originated in a newborn girl in good health. DNA for the CDR3: TGCAGCGTTGAACGGCTAGCCAAAAACATTCAGTACTTC. Translated: CSVERLAKNIQYF.